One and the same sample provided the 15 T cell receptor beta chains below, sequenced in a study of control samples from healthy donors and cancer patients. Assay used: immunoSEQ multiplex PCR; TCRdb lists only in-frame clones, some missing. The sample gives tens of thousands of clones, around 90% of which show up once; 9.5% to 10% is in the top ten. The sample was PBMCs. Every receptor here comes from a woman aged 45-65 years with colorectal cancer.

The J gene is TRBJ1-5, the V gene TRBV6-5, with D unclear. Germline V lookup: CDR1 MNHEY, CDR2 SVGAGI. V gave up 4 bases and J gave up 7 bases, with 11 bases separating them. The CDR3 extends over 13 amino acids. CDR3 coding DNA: TGTGCCAGCAGTTGGACCATCGACCAGCCCCAGCATTTT. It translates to CASSWTIDQPQHF.

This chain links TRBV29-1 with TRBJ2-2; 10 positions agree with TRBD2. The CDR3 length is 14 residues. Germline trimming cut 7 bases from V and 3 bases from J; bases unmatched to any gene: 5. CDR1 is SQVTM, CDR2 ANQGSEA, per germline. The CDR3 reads CSAKAGGDTGELFF. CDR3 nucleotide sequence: TGCAGCGCCAAAGCGGGGGGGGACACCGGGGAGCTGTTTTTT.

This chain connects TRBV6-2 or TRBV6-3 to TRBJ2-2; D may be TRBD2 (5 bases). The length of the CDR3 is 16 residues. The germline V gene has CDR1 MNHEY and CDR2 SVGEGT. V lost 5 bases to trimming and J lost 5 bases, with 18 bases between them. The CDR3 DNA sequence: TGTGCCAGCAGTAGACGGGTAGTTCGAGGGACCGGGGAGCTGTTTTTT. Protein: CASSRRVVRGTGELFF.

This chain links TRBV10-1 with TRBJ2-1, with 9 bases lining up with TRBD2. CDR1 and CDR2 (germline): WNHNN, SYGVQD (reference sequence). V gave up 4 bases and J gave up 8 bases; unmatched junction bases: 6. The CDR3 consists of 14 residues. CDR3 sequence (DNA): TGCGCCAGCAGTGGGAGCGGGGGGTTCTATGAGCAGTTCTTC. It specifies CASSGSGGFYEQFF.

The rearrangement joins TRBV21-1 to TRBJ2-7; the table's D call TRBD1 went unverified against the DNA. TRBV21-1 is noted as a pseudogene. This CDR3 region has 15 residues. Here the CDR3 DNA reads TGTGCCAGCAGCATATCTTCGACAGAGTCCTACGAGCAGTACGTC. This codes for CASSISSTESYEQYV.

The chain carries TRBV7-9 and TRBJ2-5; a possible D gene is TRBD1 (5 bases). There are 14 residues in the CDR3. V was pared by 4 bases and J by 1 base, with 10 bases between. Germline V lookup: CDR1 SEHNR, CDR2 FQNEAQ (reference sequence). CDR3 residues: CASSYRQPQETQYF. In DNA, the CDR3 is TGTGCCAGCAGCTACAGACAGCCCCAAGAGACCCAGTACTTC.

CDR3 in DNA: TGTGCCAGCTCACCACGGCAGGGGGCAAATAGCAATCAGCCCCAGCATTTT. Its translation is CASSPRQGANSNQPQHF. V is TRBV18 and J is TRBJ1-5; TRBD1 agrees at 8 bases. Germline loops: CDR1 KGHSH, CDR2 LQKENI. Trimming removed 1 base from V and 0 bases from J; junction bases left unmatched: 5. This CDR3 spans 17 amino acids.

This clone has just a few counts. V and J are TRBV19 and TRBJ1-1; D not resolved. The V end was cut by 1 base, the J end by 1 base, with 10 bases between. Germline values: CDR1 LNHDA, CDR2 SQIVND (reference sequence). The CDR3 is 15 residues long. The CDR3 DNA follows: TGTGCCAGTAGTATAGGAGGGCTGCCGAACACTGAAGCTTTCTTT. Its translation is CASSIGGLPNTEAFF.

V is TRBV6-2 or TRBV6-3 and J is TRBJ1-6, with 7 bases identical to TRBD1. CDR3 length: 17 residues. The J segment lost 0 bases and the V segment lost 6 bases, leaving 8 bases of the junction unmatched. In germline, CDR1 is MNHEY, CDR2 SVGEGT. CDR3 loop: CASSPHRDSSYNSPLHF. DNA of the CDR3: TGTGCCAGCAGCCCACACCGGGACAGCTCCTATAATTCACCCCTCCACTTT.

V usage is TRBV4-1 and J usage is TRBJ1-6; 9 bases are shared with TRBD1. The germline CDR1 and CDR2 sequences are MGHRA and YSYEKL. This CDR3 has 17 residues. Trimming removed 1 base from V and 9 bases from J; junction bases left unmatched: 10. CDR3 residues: CASSQVGQGSNGSPLHF. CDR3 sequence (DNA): TGCGCCAGCAGCCAAGTGGGACAGGGTTCAAATGGTTCACCCCTCCACTTT.

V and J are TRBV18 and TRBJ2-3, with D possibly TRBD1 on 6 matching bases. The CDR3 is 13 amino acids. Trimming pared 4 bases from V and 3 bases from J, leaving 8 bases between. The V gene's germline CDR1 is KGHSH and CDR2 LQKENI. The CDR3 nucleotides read TGTGCCAGCTCACGTGACAGGACAGATACGCAGTATTTT. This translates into CASSRDRTDTQYF.

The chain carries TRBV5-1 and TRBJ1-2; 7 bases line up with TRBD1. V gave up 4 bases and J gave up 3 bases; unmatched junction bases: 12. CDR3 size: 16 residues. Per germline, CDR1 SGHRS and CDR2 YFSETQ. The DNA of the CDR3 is TGCGCCAGCAGCGTAGATGGGACAGACCCATACTATGGCTACACCTTC. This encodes CASSVDGTDPYYGYTF.

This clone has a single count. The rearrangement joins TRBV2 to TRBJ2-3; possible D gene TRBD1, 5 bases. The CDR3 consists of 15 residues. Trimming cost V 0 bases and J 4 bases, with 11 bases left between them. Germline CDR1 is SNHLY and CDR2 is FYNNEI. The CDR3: CASSEAWGPADTQYF. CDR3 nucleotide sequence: TGTGCCAGCAGTGAAGCTTGGGGCCCGGCAGATACGCAGTATTTT.

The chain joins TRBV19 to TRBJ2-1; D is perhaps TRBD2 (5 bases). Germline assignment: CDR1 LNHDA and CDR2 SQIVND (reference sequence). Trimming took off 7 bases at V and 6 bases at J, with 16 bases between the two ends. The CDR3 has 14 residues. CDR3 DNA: TGTGCCAGTACCATTCCGGGAACCATCAATGAGCAGTTCTTC. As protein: CASTIPGTINEQFF.

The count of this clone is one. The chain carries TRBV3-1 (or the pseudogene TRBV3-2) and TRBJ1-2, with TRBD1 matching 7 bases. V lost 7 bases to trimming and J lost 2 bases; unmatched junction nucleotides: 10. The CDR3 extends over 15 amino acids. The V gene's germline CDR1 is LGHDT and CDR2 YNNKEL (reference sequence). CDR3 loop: CASTTTDRSNYGYTF. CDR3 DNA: TGTGCCAGCACCACTACGGACAGGTCCAACTATGGCTACACCTTC.